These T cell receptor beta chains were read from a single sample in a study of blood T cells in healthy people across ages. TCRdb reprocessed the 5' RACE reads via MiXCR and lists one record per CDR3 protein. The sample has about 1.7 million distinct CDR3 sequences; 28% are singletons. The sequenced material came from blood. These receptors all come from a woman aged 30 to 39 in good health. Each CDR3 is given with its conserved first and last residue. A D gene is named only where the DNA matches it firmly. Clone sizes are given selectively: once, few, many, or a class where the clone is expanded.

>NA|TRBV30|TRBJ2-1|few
TGTGCCTGGAGCCTTACCGGGCCACGTAAAAAGCAGTTCTTC
CAWSLTGPRKKQFF
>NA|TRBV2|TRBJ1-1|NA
TGTGCCAGCAGTGACAGACAAGGAGCTTTCTTT
CASSDRQGAFF
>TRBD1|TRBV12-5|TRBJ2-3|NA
TGTGCTAGTGGTCTACTACGACAGGGAAGCACAGATACGCAGTATTTT
CASGLLRQGSTDTQYF
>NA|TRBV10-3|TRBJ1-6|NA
TGTGCCATCAGTTCGGACGGGGGCACCCTCCACTTT
CAISSDGGTLHF
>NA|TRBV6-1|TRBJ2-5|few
TGTGCCAGCAGGACGCCCCTCTCTGTGGGCCGGGAGACCCAGTACTTC
CASRTPLSVGRETQYF
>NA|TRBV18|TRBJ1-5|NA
TGTGCCAGCTCACCAAAAGGGGTCTCGAGCAATCAGCCCCAGCATTTT
CASSPKGVSSNQPQHF
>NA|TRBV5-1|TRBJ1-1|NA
TGCGCCAGCACGGGGCAGTTAGACACTGAAGCTTTCTTT
CASTGQLDTEAFF
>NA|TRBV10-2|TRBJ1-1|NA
TGCGCCAGCAGACGAGACGCCCAGAACACTGAAGCTTTCTTT
CASRRDAQNTEAFF
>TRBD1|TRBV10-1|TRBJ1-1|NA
TGCGCCAGTCCGGGACAGGGGAACACTGAAGCTTTCTTT
CASPGQGNTEAFF
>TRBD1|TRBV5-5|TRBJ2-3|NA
TGTGCCAGCAGGGATAGACAGGGGTCAGATACGCAGTATTTT
CASRDRQGSDTQYF
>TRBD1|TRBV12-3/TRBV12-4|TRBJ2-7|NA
TGTGCCAGCAGCCCACCCGGAGGGACAGGGGGCCAAGAGCAGTACTTC
CASSPPGGTGGQEQYF
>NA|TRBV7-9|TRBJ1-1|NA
TGTGCCAGCAGCTTAGATTACACTGAAGCTTTCTTT
CASSLDYTEAFF
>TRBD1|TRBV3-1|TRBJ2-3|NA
TGTGCCAGCAGCCAAGATGGAGGACAGGGGACAGATACGCAGTATTTT
CASSQDGGQGTDTQYF
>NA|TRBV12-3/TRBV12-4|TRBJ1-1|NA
TGTGCCAGCACATCTAACAGAAATGAAGCTTTCTTT
CASTSNRNEAFF
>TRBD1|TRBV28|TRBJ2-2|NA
TGTGCCAGCAGTACAAATGGACAGGCCGGGGAGCTGTTTTTT
CASSTNGQAGELFF
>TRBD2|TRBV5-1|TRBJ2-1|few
TGCGCCAGCAGCTTCGTCCCGACGGGCGGGAGAATCTACAATGAGCAGTTCTTC
CASSFVPTGGRIYNEQFF
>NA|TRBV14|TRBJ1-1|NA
TGTGCCAGCAGCCGAGATCGCGCGACCACTGAAGCTTTCTTT
CASSRDRATTEAFF
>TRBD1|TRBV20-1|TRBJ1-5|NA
TGCAGTGCTTCTCGTACCGGGACAGGGCATCAGCCCCAGCATTTT
CSASRTGTGHQPQHF
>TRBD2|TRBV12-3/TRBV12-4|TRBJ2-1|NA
TGTACCTGCAGTTCCACTAGCGGGGGCAATAATGAGCAGTTCTTC
CTCSSTSGGNNEQFF
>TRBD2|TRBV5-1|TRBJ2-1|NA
TGCGCCAGCAGCTTGGCCGGGGCTGGGACTAGCGGGAGGGCCTACAATGAGCAGTTCTTC
CASSLAGAGTSGRAYNEQFF
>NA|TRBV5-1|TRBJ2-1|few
TGCGCCAGCAGCCCTGACTTAGCAGGCCATGAGCAGTTCTTC
CASSPDLAGHEQFF
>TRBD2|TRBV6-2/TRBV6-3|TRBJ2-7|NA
TGTGCCAGCAGTTACCGGACTAGCGGGAAATACGAGCAGTACTTC
CASSYRTSGKYEQYF
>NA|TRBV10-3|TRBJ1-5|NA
TGTGCCATCAGTGGCGGACAGTACCAGCCCCAGCATTTT
CAISGGQYQPQHF
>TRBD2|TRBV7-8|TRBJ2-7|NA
TGTGCCAGCAGCTTAAAGCTAGCGGCTACCTACGAGCAGTACTTC
CASSLKLAATYEQYF
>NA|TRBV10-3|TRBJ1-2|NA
TGTGCCATCAGCCCTCCGGGTAACTATGGCTACACCTTC
CAISPPGNYGYTF
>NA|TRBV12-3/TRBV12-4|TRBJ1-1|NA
TGTGTCAGCACCCAGGGGAGGGGTGAAGCTTTCTTT
CVSTQGRGEAFF
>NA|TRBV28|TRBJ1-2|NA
TGTGCCAGCAGTTTGGCGGGACACTATGGGTGCACCTTC
CASSLAGHYGCTF
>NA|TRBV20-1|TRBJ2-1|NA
TGCAGTGCTAGAGATTCCCGGGGACCCGGCAATGAGCAGTTCTTC
CSARDSRGPGNEQFF
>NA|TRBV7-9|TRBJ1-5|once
TGTGCCAGCAGCTTAGCAGGGTCCGGGCAGCCCCAGCATTTT
CASSLAGSGQPQHF
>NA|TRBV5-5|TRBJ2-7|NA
TGTGCCAGCACCCGACAGCCCTCCTACGAGCAGTACTTC
CASTRQPSYEQYF
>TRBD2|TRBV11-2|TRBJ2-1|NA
TGTGCCAGCAGCTTGCCTCCGGGACTAGTATCTAATGAGCAGTTCTTC
CASSLPPGLVSNEQFF
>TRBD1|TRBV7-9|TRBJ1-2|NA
TGTGCCAGCAGCCTCCGACAGGGGACAAACTATGGCTGCACCTTC
CASSLRQGTNYGCTF
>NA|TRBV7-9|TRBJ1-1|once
TGTGCCAGCAGCTCTGCAGGAGAGTACATGAACGCTGAAGCTTTCTTT
CASSSAGEYMNAEAFF
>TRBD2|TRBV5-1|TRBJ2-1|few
TGCGCCAGCGGCGGGGGGGCCGACTACAATGAGCAGTTCTTC
CASGGGADYNEQFF
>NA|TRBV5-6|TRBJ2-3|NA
TGTGCCAGCAGCTATATGACCGGGACTCTCACAGATTCGCAGTATTTT
CASSYMTGTLTDSQYF
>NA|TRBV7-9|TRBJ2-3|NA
TGTGCCAGCAGCTCCACCGGACCCACACAACACACAGATACGCAGTATTTT
CASSSTGPTQHTDTQYF
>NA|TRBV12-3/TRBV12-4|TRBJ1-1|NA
TGTGCCAGCAGCCCAAGGAACAGGGCGGGCACTGAAGCTTTCTTT
CASSPRNRAGTEAFF
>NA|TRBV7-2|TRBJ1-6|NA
TGTGCCAGCAGCCCACGGAGGTGGTCCTATAATTCACCCCTCCACTTT
CASSPRRWSYNSPLHF
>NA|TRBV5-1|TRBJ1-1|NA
TGCGCCAGCAGCCGACTCGGGCGGGACACTGAAGCTTTCTTT
CASSRLGRDTEAFF
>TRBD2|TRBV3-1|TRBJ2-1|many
TGTGCCAGCAGCCCGACTAGCTCTTCTTACAATGAGCAGTTCTTC
CASSPTSSSYNEQFF
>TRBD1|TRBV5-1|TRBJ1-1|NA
TGCGCCAGCACCGACAGGGGGCGGGACACTAAAGCTTTCTTT
CASTDRGRDTKAFF
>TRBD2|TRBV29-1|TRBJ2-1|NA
TGCAGCGTTGAGTCGCTAGCGGGAAGAGAGGCCCAGTTCTTC
CSVESLAGREAQFF
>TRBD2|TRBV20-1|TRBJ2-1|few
TGCAGTGCTAGATTACCTAGCGGGGGGCTTAGCGATGAGCAGTTCTTC
CSARLPSGGLSDEQFF
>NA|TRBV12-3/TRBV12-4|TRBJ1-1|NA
TGTGCCAGCACCCAGACAGGTAGTGGGGGACTGAACACTGAAGCTTTCTTT
CASTQTGSGGLNTEAFF
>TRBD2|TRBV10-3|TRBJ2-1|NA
TGTGCCATCAGTCCAAGCGGGGGGGCATACAATGAGCAGTTGTTC
CAISPSGGAYNEQLF
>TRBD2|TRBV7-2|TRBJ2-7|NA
TGTGCCAGCAGCTTAGGGCCCAGCGGGAGGGATGAGCAGTACTTC
CASSLGPSGRDEQYF
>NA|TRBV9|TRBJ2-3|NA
TGTGCCAGCAGCGTACAGTCCAGCGGTGCAGGTACGCAGTATTTT
CASSVQSSGAGTQYF
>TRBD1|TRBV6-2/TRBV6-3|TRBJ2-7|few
TGTGCCAGCAGTCCCCTCGGACAGGGAAGCTACGAGCAGTACTTC
CASSPLGQGSYEQYF
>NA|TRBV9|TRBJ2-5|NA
TGTGCCAGCAGCGTAGGATACGGGACGAACCAAGAGACCCAGTACTTC
CASSVGYGTNQETQYF